This T cell receptor (beta chain) was identified in a study of shared clonotypes between healthy human individuals. This clone was seen only a few times. The target antigen is unknown. This CDR3 has 15 residues. Per the germline V gene, CDR1 is MDHEN and CDR2 is SYDVKM. V was trimmed by 6 bases and J by 1 base, leaving 14 bases between them. Some clones are missing from TCRdb's copy, which holds only in-frame ones; the method was immunoSEQ multiplex PCR. The data show under 300,000 clones, 65% seen once. Overall study results and limits: Relative to memory subsets, naive subsets generally showed larger estimated richness.

V usage is TRBV28 and J usage is TRBJ2-3; D perhaps matches TRBD2 (5 bases). The material sequenced was memory CD4+ T cells sorted from blood. Stated subset: CD45RA-negative fraction. The clonotype comes from a young man in good health. CDR3 nucleotides: TGTGCCAGCAGCAGTCCCCTAGCCCGCACAGATACGCAGTATTTT. This sequence encodes CASSSPLARTDTQYF.